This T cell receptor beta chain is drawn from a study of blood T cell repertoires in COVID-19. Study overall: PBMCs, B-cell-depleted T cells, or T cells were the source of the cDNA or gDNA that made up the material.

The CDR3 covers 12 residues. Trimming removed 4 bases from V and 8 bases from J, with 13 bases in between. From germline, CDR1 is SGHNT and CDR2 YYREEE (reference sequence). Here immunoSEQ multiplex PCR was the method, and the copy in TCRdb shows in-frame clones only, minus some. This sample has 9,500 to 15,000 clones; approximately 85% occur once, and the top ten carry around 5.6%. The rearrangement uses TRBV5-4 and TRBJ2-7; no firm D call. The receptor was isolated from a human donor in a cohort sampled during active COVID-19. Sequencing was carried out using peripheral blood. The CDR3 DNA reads TGTGCCAGCAGCCAAGACATAGAACAGCAGTACTTC. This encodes CASSQDIEQQYF.